These T cell receptor beta chains were read from a single sample in a study of response to subunit inactivated influenza vaccine. TCRdb re-derived calls from the RT-PCR reads in MiXCR, one entry per CDR3 protein. The sample consists of around 650,000 distinct CDR3 sequences, about a sixth of them appearing once. The sequencing here drew on PBMCs from blood, taken 11 to 12 days after vaccination. The origin of the receptors is a man between 45 and 60 years old who received an inactivated influenza vaccine. Both conserved end residues are part of each CDR3. The D gene is left open where the match is weak.

>TRBJ2-1|TRBD2|TRBV4-3
CASSQSSGRYFNEQFF
>TRBJ2-3|TRBD1|TRBV7-2
CASSSRTGEGTQYF
>TRBJ2-7|TRBD2|TRBV20-1
CSANPGTMVTYEQYF
>TRBJ1-2|-|TRBV20-1
CSASKGYGGYTF
>TRBJ2-5|TRBD2|TRBV6-5
CASSYSSGGPGETQYF
>TRBJ2-1|TRBD2|TRBV7-9
CASSLMRGGPLGEQFF
>TRBJ1-4|-|TRBV5-1
CASSLMGATNEKLFF
>TRBJ2-2|TRBD1|TRBV10-1
CASSGDRGGTGELFF
>TRBJ2-2|-|TRBV11-2
CASSLRDPVGELFF
>TRBJ2-3|-|TRBV7-9
CASSLPRITDTQYF
>TRBJ2-5|TRBD2|TRBV20-1
CSARVMGGVRETQYF
>TRBJ2-1|-|TRBV29-1
CSVEEGLLQFF
>TRBJ2-5|-|TRBV5-5
CASSLAPSQGQETQYF
>TRBJ2-7|TRBD2|TRBV20-1
CSARREGYEQYF
>TRBJ2-1|TRBD1|TRBV12-3/TRBV12-4
CASTKTGVNEQFF
>TRBJ2-3|-|TRBV18
CASSPPRQGSTDTQYF
>TRBJ2-7|-|TRBV3-1
CASSQANRDYEQYF
>TRBJ2-2|-|TRBV12-3/TRBV12-4
CASSVYRVLNTGELFF
>TRBJ2-5|TRBD2|TRBV12-3/TRBV12-4
CASSPTSAVLAETQYF
>TRBJ2-1|TRBD1|TRBV15
CATAGTGEGRLAFF
>TRBJ2-2|-|TRBV7-2
CASMRGGATGELFF
>TRBJ2-2|TRBD1|TRBV28
CASTGPGGIGELFF
>TRBJ1-4|-|TRBV2
CASKFTATNEKLFF
>TRBJ1-2|-|TRBV12-3/TRBV12-4
CASSSTGPGGYGYTF
>TRBJ2-3|-|TRBV10-3
CAISESGNTQYF
>TRBJ2-3|TRBD2|TRBV24-1
CATSAATGTRTDTQYF
>TRBJ2-5|-|TRBV7-7
CASSPGQHSTETQYF
>TRBJ2-2|TRBD2|TRBV25-1
CASRPGLDTGELFF
>TRBJ2-5|-|TRBV24-1
CATSWGSQETQYF
>TRBJ2-3|TRBD2|TRBV19
CASKPGTSELRDTQYF
>TRBJ1-1|TRBD1|TRBV28
CASSSTGQAIEAFF
>TRBJ1-1|TRBD1|TRBV6-1
CASSPRQGWGTEAFF
>TRBJ2-3|TRBD2|TRBV7-2
CASRRFSGVTDTQYF
>TRBJ2-7|TRBD2|TRBV20-1
CSALPRPGGSYEQYF
>TRBJ1-4|-|TRBV30
CAGAGDSEKLFF
>TRBJ1-1|-|TRBV4-3
CASSQDGVVSAEAFF
>TRBJ2-7|-|TRBV28
CASTPGLSYEQYF
>TRBJ2-4|TRBD2|TRBV7-2
CASRLSGTSIAKNIQYF
>TRBJ2-7|-|TRBV7-8
CASSPRTGPYYEQYF
>TRBJ2-2|TRBD1|TRBV12-3/TRBV12-4
CASSLGPGGTGELFF
>TRBJ2-3|-|TRBV5-5
CASSFRAGASTDTQYF
>TRBJ2-7|TRBD1|TRBV12-3/TRBV12-4
CASSLTGGYEQYF
>TRBJ2-2|-|TRBV20-1
CSARDPAGANTGELFF
>TRBJ2-3|-|TRBV20-1
CSAHSLGGASHPSTDTQYF
>TRBJ2-1|-|TRBV7-2
CASSLWPGSPNEQFF
>TRBJ2-2|TRBD2|TRBV11-2
CASRPSGSLGELFF